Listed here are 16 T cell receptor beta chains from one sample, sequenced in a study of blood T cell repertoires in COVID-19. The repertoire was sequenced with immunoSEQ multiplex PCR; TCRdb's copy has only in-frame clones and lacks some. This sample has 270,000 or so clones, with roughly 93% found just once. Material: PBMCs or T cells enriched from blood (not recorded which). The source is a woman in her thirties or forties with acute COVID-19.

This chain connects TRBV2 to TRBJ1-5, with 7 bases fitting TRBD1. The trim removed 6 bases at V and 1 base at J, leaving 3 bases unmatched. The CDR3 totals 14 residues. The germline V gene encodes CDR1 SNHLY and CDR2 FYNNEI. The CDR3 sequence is CASRGQRSNQPQHF. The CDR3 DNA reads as TGTGCCAGCAGGGGACAGCGGAGCAATCAGCCCCAGCATTTT.

The CDR3 reads CASSYDRGRYGYTF. CDR3 sequence (DNA): TGTGCCAGCAGTTACGACAGGGGGCGGTATGGCTACACCTTC. The chain combines TRBV6-6 with TRBJ1-2, with 10 bases identical to TRBD1. The CDR3 has 14 amino acids. The junction had 2 bases not matched to a gene; V was cut back by 2 bases and J by 5 bases. In germline, CDR1 is MNHNY, CDR2 SVGAGI (reference sequence).

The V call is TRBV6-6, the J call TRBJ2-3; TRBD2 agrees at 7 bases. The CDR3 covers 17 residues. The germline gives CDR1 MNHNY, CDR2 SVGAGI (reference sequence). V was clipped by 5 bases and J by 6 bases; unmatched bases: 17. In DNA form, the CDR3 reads TGTGCCAGCAGTCCCGAGGGCGGAGGCGGGGGTAAGGATACGCAGTATTTT. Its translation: CASSPEGGGGGKDTQYF.

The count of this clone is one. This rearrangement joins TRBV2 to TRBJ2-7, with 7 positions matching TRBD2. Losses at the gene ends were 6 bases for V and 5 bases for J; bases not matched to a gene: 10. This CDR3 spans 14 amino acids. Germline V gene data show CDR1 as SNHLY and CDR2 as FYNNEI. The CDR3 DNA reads TGTGCCAGCAGCGACCCCCGGGAGGTCCACGAGCAGTACTTC. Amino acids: CASSDPREVHEQYF.

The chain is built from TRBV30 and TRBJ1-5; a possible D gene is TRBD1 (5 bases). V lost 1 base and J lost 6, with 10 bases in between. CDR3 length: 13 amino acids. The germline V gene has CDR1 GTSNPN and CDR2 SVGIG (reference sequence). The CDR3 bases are TGTGCCTGGAGTGCCCAGGGATCTCAGCCCCAGCATTTT. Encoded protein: CAWSAQGSQPQHF.

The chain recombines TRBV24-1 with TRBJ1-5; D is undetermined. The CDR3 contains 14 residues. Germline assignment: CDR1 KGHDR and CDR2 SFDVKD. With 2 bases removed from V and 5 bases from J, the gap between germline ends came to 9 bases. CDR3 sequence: CATSDSGRDQPQHF. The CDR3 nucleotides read TGTGCCACCAGTGATTCGGGAAGAGATCAGCCCCAGCATTTT.

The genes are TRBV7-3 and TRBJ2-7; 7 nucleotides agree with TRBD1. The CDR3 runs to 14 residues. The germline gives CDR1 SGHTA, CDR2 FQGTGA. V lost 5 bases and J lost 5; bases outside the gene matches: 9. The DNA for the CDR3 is TGTGCCAGCAGCCCTAGACAGGGTTCCGACGAGCAGTACTTC. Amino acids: CASSPRQGSDEQYF.

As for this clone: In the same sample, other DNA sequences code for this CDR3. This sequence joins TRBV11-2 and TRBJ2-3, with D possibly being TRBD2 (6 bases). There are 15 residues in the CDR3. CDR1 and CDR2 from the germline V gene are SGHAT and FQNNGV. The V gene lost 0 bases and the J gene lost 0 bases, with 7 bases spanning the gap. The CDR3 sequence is CASSLEGGSTDTQYF. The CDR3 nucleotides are TGTGCCAGCAGCTTAGAGGGGGGTAGCACAGATACGCAGTATTTT.

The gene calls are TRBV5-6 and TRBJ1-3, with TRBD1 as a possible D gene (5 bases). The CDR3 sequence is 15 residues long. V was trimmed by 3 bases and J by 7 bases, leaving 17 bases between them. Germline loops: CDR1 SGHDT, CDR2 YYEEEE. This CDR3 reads CASSSDTQKVNTIYF. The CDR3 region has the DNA TGTGCCAGCAGCTCGGACACACAGAAGGTGAACACCATATATTTT.

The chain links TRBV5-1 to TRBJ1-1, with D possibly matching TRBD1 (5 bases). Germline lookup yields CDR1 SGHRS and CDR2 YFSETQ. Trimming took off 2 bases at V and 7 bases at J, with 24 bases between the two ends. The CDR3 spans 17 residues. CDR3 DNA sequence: TGCGCCAGCAGCTTCGGGGGGGAACTAAAGGGATTGATTGAAGCTTTCTTT. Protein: CASSFGGELKGLIEAFF.

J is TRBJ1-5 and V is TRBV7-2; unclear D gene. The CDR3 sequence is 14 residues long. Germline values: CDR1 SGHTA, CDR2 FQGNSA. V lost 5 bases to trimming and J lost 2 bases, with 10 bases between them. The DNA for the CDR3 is TGTGCCAGCAGCCTAAGACGGGGCAATCAGCCCCAGCATTTT. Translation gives CASSLRRGNQPQHF.

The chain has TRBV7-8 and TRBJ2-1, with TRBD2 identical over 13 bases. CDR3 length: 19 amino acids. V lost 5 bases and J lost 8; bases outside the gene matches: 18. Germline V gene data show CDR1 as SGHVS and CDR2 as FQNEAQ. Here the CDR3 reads CASSPKTGRGLAGRYEQFF. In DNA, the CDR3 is TGTGCCAGCAGCCCGAAGACAGGGAGGGGACTAGCGGGAAGGTATGAGCAGTTCTTC.

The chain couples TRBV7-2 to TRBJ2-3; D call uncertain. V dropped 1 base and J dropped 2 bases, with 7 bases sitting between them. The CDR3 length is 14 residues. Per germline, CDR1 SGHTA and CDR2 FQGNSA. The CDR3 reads CASSLVIYTDTQYF. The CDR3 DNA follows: TGTGCCAGCAGCTTAGTAATTTACACAGATACGCAGTATTTT.

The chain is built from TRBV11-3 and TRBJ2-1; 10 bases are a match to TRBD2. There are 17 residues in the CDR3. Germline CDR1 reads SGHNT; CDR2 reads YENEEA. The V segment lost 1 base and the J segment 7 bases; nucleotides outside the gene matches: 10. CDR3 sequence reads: CASSLVGRAGGFNEQFF. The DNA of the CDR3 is TGTGCCAGCAGCTTAGTTGGGCGAGCGGGAGGGTTTAATGAGCAGTTCTTC.

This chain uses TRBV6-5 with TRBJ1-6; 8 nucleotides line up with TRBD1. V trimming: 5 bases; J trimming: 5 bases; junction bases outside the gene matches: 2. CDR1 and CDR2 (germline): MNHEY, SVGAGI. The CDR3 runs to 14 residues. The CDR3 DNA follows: TGTGCCAGCAGTCGCAGGGGGCATAATTCACCCCTCCACTTT. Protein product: CASSRRGHNSPLHF.

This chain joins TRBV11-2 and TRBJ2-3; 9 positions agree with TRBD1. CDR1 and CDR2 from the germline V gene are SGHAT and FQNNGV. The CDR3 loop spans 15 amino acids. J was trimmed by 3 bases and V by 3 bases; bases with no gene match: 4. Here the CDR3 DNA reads TGTGCCAGCAGCTTTGGGGACAGGGCTACAGATACGCAGTATTTT. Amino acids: CASSFGDRATDTQYF.